These 20 T cell receptor beta chains were all obtained from the same sample, sequenced in a study of T cell clusters in autoimmune cytopenias. Tens of thousands of genome equivalents of blood DNA were amplified for TRB. TRB rearrangements were amplified by touch-down multiplex PCR with mixed TRB-A/B primers. Each CDR3 protein gets one entry in TCRdb, which reprocessed the multiplex PCR reads and gives no DNA. The sample has a few thousand distinct CDR3 sequences, and its top ten clones hold around 52%. Sample: peripheral blood. These receptors were obtained from a human donor with an autoimmune cytopenia or autoimmune hepatitis (not recorded which).

This clonotype registers medium-sized by frequency. V is TRBV5-4 and J is TRBJ2-5; TCRdb's assignment of TRBD1 cannot be checked, as there is no DNA. This CDR3 has 16 amino acids. The germline V gene encodes CDR1 SGHNT and CDR2 YYREEE (reference sequence). The CDR3 protein is CASSLRTGGAGETQYF.

The chain uses TRBV5-1 and TRBJ1-6; no DNA is available, so the TRBD1 call from TCRdb remains unchecked. CDR1 SGHRS and CDR2 YFSETQ come from the germline V gene. The CDR3 contains 15 residues. The CDR3 loop is CASSPGTPVVSPLHF. Supplemented by reference TRBV5-1 and TRBJ1-6, the full variable domain reads KAGVTQTPRYLIKTRGQQVTLSCSPISGHRSVSWYQQTPGQGLQFLFEYFSETQRNKGNFPGRFSGRQFSNSRSEMNVSTLELGDSALYLCASSPGTPVVSPLHFGNGTRLTVT.

Considering frequency, this clonotype is medium-sized. The rearrangement joins TRBV19 to TRBJ1-5; the D gene TCRdb calls, TRBD1, cannot be checked with no DNA. Germline V gene lookup returns CDR1 LNHDA and CDR2 SQIVND (reference sequence). The CDR3 extends over 14 amino acids. The CDR3 loop is CASGWTGDNQPQHF.

In terms of frequency, this clonotype is medium-sized. The gene calls are TRBV7-2 and TRBJ2-1; checking the TCRdb D call of TRBD2 is not possible without DNA. The CDR3 runs 16 residues. Germline V gene lookup returns CDR1 SGHTA and CDR2 FQGNSA. This CDR3 reads CASSSQAGTSYNEQFF.

Its frequency marks this clonotype as medium-sized. J is TRBJ2-5 and V is TRBV19; TCRdb gives TRBD1 as the D gene, but with no DNA this cannot be confirmed. In germline, CDR1 is LNHDA, CDR2 SQIVND (reference sequence). The CDR3 has 18 amino acids. This CDR3 is CASSIRSVGTIYEETQYF.

This clonotype counts as medium-sized by frequency. The chain recombines TRBV12-3 or TRBV12-4 with TRBJ2-1; TCRdb gives TRBD1 as the D gene, but with no DNA this cannot be confirmed. This CDR3 spans 20 amino acids. This CDR3 reads CASSLGGQGLLQRLNNEQFF.

This clonotype is called medium-sized (0.01 to 0.1%) based on its frequency. J is TRBJ2-2 and V is TRBV30; TCRdb's D gene call, TRBD1, goes unchecked for lack of DNA. The CDR3 extends over 14 amino acids. Germline CDR1 reads GTSNPN; CDR2 reads SVGIG (reference sequence). The CDR3: CAWIVGQGIGELFF.

This clonotype is called medium-sized based on its frequency. The chain couples TRBV29-1 to TRBJ2-3; TCRdb indicates TRBD2, and absent DNA this call remains unverified. The germline V gene encodes CDR1 SQVTM and CDR2 ANQGSEA. This CDR3 has 17 amino acids. The CDR3 is CSVEGLAGVGTTNTQYF.

In terms of frequency, this clonotype is medium-sized. The chain is built from TRBV12-3 or TRBV12-4 and TRBJ1-4. This CDR3 has 13 residues. The CDR3 reads CASSLGHAEKLFF.

V usage is TRBV18 and J usage is TRBJ2-7. Germline values: CDR1 KGHSH, CDR2 LQKENI. The CDR3 is 15 amino acids. The CDR3 loop is CASSPYGETPYEQYF.

This clonotype registers large by frequency. The V call is TRBV30, the J call TRBJ1-2; TCRdb indicates TRBD1, and absent DNA this call remains unverified. Germline CDR1 GTSNPN, CDR2 SVGIG (reference sequence). The CDR3 length is 12 residues. CDR3 loop: CAWSVQQGGYTF.

The chain carries TRBV24-1 and TRBJ1-2; with no DNA, the TCRdb D assignment of TRBD1 cannot be verified. This CDR3 has 13 residues. Germline lookup yields CDR1 KGHDR and CDR2 SFDVKD. CDR3 amino acids: CATRRDRVLGYTF.

This clonotype is deemed medium-sized (0.01 to 0.1%) by its frequency. The chain carries TRBV12-3 or TRBV12-4 and TRBJ1-6. This CDR3 region has 15 residues. Here the CDR3 reads CASSRQSSYNSPLHF.

V gene TRBV20-1 combines with J gene TRBJ2-7; TCRdb names TRBD1, which stays unverified in the absence of DNA. There are 13 residues in the CDR3. Per germline, CDR1 DFQATT and CDR2 SNEGSKA (reference sequence). CDR3 amino acids: CSARAGGTTKQYF.

The genes are TRBV20-1 and TRBJ1-6; TCRdb's assignment of TRBD1 cannot be checked, as there is no DNA. This CDR3 region has 16 residues. Germline V gene lookup returns CDR1 DFQATT and CDR2 SNEGSKA (reference sequence). CDR3 sequence: CSAIPEGSSYNSPLHF.

V is TRBV5-6 and J is TRBJ2-5; TCRdb indicates TRBD1, and absent DNA this call remains unverified. Germline V gene data show CDR1 as SGHDT and CDR2 as YYEEEE. The CDR3 is made up of 14 amino acids. CDR3 protein: CASSRGMGEETQYF.

This clonotype is called medium-sized (0.01 to 0.1%) based on its frequency. The J gene is TRBJ1-1, the V gene TRBV12-3 or TRBV12-4. The CDR3 loop spans 14 amino acids. This chain's CDR3 is CASSNDPMNTEAFF.

The rearrangement joins TRBV11-2 to TRBJ2-7; the TRBD2 assignment by TCRdb is unverifiable without DNA. Germline lookup yields CDR1 SGHAT and CDR2 FQNNGV. The length of the CDR3 is 15 residues. This CDR3 reads CASSPLAGGPYEQYF.

Considering frequency, this clonotype is medium-sized. This chain links TRBV13 with TRBJ1-2; TCRdb proposes TRBD1, but this gene call is untestable without DNA. CDR3 length: 15 amino acids. Per the germline V gene, CDR1 is PRHDT and CDR2 is FYEKMQ (reference sequence). CDR3 amino acids: CASSFVTGGAGGYTF.

By frequency, this clonotype is medium-sized. The chain combines TRBV7-2 with TRBJ1-5; TCRdb selects TRBD1, and the lack of DNA leaves this call unchecked. CDR3 size: 14 residues. Germline lookup yields CDR1 SGHTA and CDR2 FQGNSA. The CDR3: CASSLKGGDQPQHF.